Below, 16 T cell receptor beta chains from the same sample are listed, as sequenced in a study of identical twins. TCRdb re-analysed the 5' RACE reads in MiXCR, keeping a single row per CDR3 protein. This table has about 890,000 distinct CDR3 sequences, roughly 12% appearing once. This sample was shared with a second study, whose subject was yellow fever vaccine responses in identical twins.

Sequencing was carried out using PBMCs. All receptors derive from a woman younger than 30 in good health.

The CDR3 coding sequence is TGTGCCACCAGTGTTACCGGAAAGATCCCTGAGCAGTTCTTC. This gives the protein CATSVTGKIPEQFF. The rearrangement joins TRBV24-1 to TRBJ2-1; D unclear. The CDR3 totals 14 residues. V gave up 5 bases and J gave up 9 bases, with 16 bases separating them. Germline V lookup: CDR1 KGHDR, CDR2 SFDVKD.

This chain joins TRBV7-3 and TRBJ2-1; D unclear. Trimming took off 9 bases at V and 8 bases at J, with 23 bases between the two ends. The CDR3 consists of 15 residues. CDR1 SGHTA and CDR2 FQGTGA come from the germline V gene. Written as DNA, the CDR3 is TGTGCCAGTTCTTCCCGAGGCGGAGTGTCCGATGAGCAGTTCTTC. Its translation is CASSSRGGVSDEQFF.

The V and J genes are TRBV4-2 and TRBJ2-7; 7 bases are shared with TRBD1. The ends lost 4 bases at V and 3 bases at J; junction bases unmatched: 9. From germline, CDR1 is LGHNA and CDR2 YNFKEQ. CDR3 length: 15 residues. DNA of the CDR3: TGTGCCAGCAGCCCTACCCCGGGACAGAACTACGAGCAGTACTTC. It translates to CASSPTPGQNYEQYF.

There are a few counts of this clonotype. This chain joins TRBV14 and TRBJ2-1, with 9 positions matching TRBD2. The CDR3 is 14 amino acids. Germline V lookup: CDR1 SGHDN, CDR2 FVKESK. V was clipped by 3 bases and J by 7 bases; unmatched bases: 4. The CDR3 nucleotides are TGTGCCAGCAGCCATGCGGGGGGGCTGAATGAGCAGTTCTTC. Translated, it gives CASSHAGGLNEQFF.

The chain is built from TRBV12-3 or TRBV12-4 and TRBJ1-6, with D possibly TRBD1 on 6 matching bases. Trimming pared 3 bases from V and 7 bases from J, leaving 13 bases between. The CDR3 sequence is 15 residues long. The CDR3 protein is CASSLEQGGNSPLHF. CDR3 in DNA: TGTGCCAGCAGTTTGGAACAGGGAGGGAATTCACCCCTCCACTTT.

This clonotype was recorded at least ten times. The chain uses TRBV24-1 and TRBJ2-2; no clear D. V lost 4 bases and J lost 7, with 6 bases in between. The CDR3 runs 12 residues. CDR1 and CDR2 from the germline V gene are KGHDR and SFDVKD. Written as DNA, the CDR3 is TGTGCCACCAGTGAGCCTTTCGGGGAGCTGTTTTTT. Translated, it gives CATSEPFGELFF.

CDR3 in amino acids: CASSYGIGKEVTDTQYF. CDR3 DNA sequence: TGTGCCAGCAGTTACGGGATAGGGAAGGAGGTCACAGATACGCAGTATTTT. The chain employs TRBV6-5 and TRBJ2-3, with D possibly being TRBD2 (5 bases). The CDR3 has 17 amino acids. The germline CDR1 and CDR2 sequences are MNHEY and SVGAGI. V dropped 2 bases and J dropped 2 bases, with 17 bases sitting between them.

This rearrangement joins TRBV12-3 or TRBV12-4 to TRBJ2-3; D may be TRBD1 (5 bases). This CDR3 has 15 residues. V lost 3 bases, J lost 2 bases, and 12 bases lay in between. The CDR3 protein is CASSLWGRTTDTQYF. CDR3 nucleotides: TGTGCCAGCAGTTTGTGGGGCCGGACCACAGATACGCAGTATTTT.

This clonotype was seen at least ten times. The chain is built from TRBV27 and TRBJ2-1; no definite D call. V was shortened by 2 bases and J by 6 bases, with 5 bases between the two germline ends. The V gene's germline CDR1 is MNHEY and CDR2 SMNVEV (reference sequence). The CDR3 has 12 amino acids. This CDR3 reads CASSLKGNEQFF. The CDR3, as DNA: TGTGCCAGCAGTTTAAAGGGCAATGAGCAGTTCTTC.

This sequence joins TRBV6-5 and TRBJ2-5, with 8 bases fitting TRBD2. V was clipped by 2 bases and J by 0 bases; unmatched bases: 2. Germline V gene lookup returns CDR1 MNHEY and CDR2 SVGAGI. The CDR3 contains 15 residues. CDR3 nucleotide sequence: TGTGCCAGCAGTTACGGCGGGGGGTACCAAGAGACCCAGTACTTC. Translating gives CASSYGGGYQETQYF.

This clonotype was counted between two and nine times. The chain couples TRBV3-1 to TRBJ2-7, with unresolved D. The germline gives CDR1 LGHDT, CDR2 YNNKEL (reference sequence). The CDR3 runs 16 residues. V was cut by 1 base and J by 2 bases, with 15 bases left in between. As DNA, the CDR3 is TGTGCCAGCAGCCAAGGTATGGGGATCAACACCTACGAGCAGTACTTC. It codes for CASSQGMGINTYEQYF.

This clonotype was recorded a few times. The CDR3 region has the DNA TGTGCCAGTAATCCGATGATCCACGAGGATGAGCAGTTCTTC. Its translation: CASNPMIHEDEQFF. V is TRBV19 and J is TRBJ2-1; D uncertain. CDR3 length: 14 residues. The ends were cut back, 7 bases at V and 8 bases at J, with 18 bases in the middle. Germline CDR1 and CDR2: LNHDA and SQIVND (reference sequence). The full variable domain, with the rest looked up from reference TRBV19 and TRBJ2-1, is DGGITQSPKYLFRKEGQNVTLSCEQNLNHDAMYWYRQDPGQGLRLIYYSQIVNDFQKGDIAEGYSVSREKKESFPLTVTSAQKNPTAFYLCASNPMIHEDEQFFGPGTRLTVL.

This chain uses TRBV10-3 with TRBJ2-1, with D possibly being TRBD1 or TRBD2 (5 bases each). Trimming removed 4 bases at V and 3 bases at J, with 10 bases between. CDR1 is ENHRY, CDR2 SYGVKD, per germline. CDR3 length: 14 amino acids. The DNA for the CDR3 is TGTGCCATCAGTGGGGACCTAAGCTACAATGAGCAGTTCTTC. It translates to CAISGDLSYNEQFF.

CDR3 sequence: CASSFGRYTEAFF. The DNA of the CDR3 is TGTGCCAGCAGTTTCGGGCGGTACACTGAAGCTTTCTTT. The J gene is TRBJ1-1, the V gene TRBV12-3 or TRBV12-4, with D uncertain. The CDR3 runs 13 residues. V dropped 3 bases and J dropped 3 bases, with 8 bases sitting between them.

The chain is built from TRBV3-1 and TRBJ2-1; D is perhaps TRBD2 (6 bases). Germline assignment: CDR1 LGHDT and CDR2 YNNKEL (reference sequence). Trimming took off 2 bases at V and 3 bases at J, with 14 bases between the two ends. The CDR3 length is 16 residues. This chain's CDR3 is CASSQHPGRSYNEQFF. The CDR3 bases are TGTGCCAGCAGCCAACACCCAGGGAGGAGCTACAATGAGCAGTTCTTC.

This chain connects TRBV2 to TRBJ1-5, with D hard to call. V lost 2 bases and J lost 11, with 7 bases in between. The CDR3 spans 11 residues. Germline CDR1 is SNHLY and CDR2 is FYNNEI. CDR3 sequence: CASSETTAQHF. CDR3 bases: TGTGCCAGCAGTGAAACTACGGCCCAGCATTTT. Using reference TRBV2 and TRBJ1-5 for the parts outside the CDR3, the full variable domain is EPEVTQTPSHQVTQMGQEVILRCVPISNHLYFYWYRQILGQKVEFLVSFYNNEISEKSEIFDDQFSVERPDGSNFTLKIRSTKLEDSAMYFCASSETTAQHFGDGTRLSIL.